This T cell receptor (beta chain) was captured in a study of cytomegalovirus exposure and HLA in healthy donors. Overall study findings and caveats: Within the data, a cluster of highly shared sequence variants was likely a sequencing artifact.

Comment on this clone: Its antigen is as yet unknown.

In the PCR, 60 Vbeta and 13 Jbeta primers were used. Using immunoSEQ multiplex PCR, the repertoire was profiled, and TCRdb retains in-frame clones only, with some absent. The data contain around 100,000 clones, over 70% of them seen just once; the ten biggest clones take up about 4.1%. Source material: PBMCs. The origin of this receptor is a man over 45 in good health and CMV-seropositive.

CDR3 residues: CASSQDPSGDTDTQYF. CDR3 nucleotides: TGCGCCAGCAGCCAAGATCCGAGCGGGGACACAGATACGCAGTATTTT. The chain is built from TRBV4-1 and TRBJ2-3; TRBD2 matches at 7 bases. Germline-derived CDR1 and CDR2 are MGHRA and YSYEKL. This CDR3 region has 16 residues. V dropped 0 bases and J dropped 2; count of bases not matched to a gene: 5.